The 14 T cell receptor beta chains below come from one sample, sequenced in a study of T cell changes during pregnancy in multiple sclerosis. Only in-frame clones appear in the TCRdb table, and some are missing; sequencing was by immunoSEQ multiplex PCR. The data contain tens of thousands of clones, roughly 92% of them seen just once; the ten biggest clones take up less than 3%. Sequencing was performed on peripheral blood, taken in the third trimester of pregnancy. These receptors all come from a female donor in good health, enrolled as a control in a pregnancy study.

The genes are TRBV18 and TRBJ2-7, with 8 bases fitting TRBD2. This CDR3 contains 15 residues. Losses at the gene ends were 2 bases for V and 0 bases for J; bases not matched to a gene: 3. Germline V lookup: CDR1 KGHSH, CDR2 LQKENI. CDR3 DNA sequence: TGTGCCAGCTCACCAAGGCGGGAGGCCTCCTACGAGCAGTACTTC. Amino acids: CASSPRREASYEQYF.

The CDR3 region is CASSLDRWYEQFF. CDR3 DNA sequence: TGCGCCAGCAGCCTTGACAGGTGGTATGAGCAGTTCTTC. The genes are TRBV4-1 and TRBJ2-1, with D perhaps matching TRBD1 (6 bases). Germline V gene sequence: CDR1 MGHRA, CDR2 YSYEKL. Trimming pared 4 bases from V and 8 bases from J, leaving 12 bases between. CDR3 length: 13 residues.

The chain couples TRBV9 to TRBJ2-2; 13 nucleotides agree with TRBD2. This CDR3 is built from 16 residues. In germline, CDR1 is SGDLS, CDR2 YYNGEE. V trimming: 0 bases; J trimming: 4 bases; junction bases outside the gene matches: 0. CDR3 bases: TGTGCCAGCAGCGTAGGACTAGCGGGAGGCACCGGGGAGCTGTTTTTT. Translation gives CASSVGLAGGTGELFF.

The gene calls are TRBV5-1 and TRBJ2-3, with 8 bases matching TRBD2. V lost 2 bases and J lost 6; bases outside the gene matches: 11. This CDR3 contains 16 residues. From germline, CDR1 is SGHRS and CDR2 YFSETQ. CDR3 in amino acids: CASSFGSSGSRDTQYF. The CDR3 DNA reads TGCGCCAGCAGCTTTGGATCCAGCGGGAGCAGGGATACGCAGTATTTT.

The V and J genes are TRBV5-4 and TRBJ2-5; a possible D gene is TRBD2 (5 bases). The V end lost 1 base, the J end lost 5 bases, and 6 bases lay between the germline ends. Germline assignment: CDR1 SGHNT and CDR2 YYREEE (reference sequence). This CDR3 is 12 amino acids long. The CDR3 protein is CASSLREETQYF. CDR3 nucleotides: TGTGCCAGCAGCTTGAGGGAGGAGACCCAGTACTTC.

V and J are TRBV7-9 and TRBJ1-6, with a tentative D call TRBD1 (5 bases). Trimming left V 0 bases short and J 6 bases short, with 9 bases between. The CDR3 spans 15 residues. The V gene's germline CDR1 is SEHNR and CDR2 FQNEAQ (reference sequence). The CDR3: CASSLAQGVNSPLHF. For the CDR3, the DNA is TGTGCCAGCAGCTTAGCGCAGGGTGTTAATTCACCCCTCCACTTT.

The J gene is TRBJ2-3, the V gene TRBV5-1, with 10 nucleotides matching TRBD2. From germline, CDR1 is SGHRS and CDR2 YFSETQ. J gave up 4 bases and V 0 bases, and 2 bases lay outside the gene matches. CDR3 length equals 15 residues. The CDR3 here is CASSLELAGADTQYF. The CDR3 DNA reads as TGCGCCAGCAGCTTGGAGCTAGCGGGAGCAGATACGCAGTATTTT.

The chain employs TRBV7-8 and TRBJ2-7; D might be TRBD2 (6 bases). Per the germline V gene, CDR1 is SGHVS and CDR2 is FQNEAQ. This CDR3 has 13 residues. V was shortened by 1 base and J by 6 bases, with 10 bases between the two germline ends. The CDR3, as DNA: TGTGCCAGCAGCTTAGGGGAGGTCGGCGAGCAGTACTTC. This gives the protein CASSLGEVGEQYF.

The V call is TRBV29-1, the J call TRBJ2-1; TRBD2 matches 13 bases. With 5 bases clipped from V and 2 bases from J, the junction kept 9 bases outside the gene matches. The germline V gene encodes CDR1 SQVTM and CDR2 ANQGSEA. This CDR3 comprises 17 residues. CDR3 loop: CSVPHPTSGRAYNEQFF. The CDR3, as DNA: TGCAGCGTTCCCCACCCTACTAGCGGGAGGGCCTACAATGAGCAGTTCTTC.

This rearrangement joins TRBV28 to TRBJ2-7, with D perhaps matching TRBD1 (6 bases). V was cut by 6 bases and J by 7 bases, with 19 bases left in between. From germline, CDR1 is MDHEN and CDR2 SYDVKM. The CDR3 has 14 amino acids. The CDR3 DNA reads TGTGCCAGCAGGCTACAGGGTGTAGGACCTGAGCAGTACTTC. This codes for CASRLQGVGPEQYF.

The rearrangement links TRBV14 to TRBJ1-6, with D unresolved. The germline gives CDR1 SGHDN, CDR2 FVKESK. With 0 bases removed from V and 9 bases from J, the gap between germline ends came to 9 bases. This CDR3 spans 14 amino acids. CDR3 nucleotides: TGTGCCAGCAGCCAAGAATCCGTTGTTTCACCCCTCCACTTT. Protein sequence: CASSQESVVSPLHF.

V usage is TRBV6-1 and J usage is TRBJ1-4, with D unclear. The CDR3 extends over 14 amino acids. The V end lost 7 bases, the J end lost 2 bases, and 11 bases lay between the germline ends. Germline CDR1 is MNHNS and CDR2 is SASEGT. The CDR3 region is CASNPGVTNEKLFF. The CDR3 DNA sequence: TGTGCCAGCAATCCCGGGGTGACTAATGAAAAACTGTTTTTT.

The CDR3 loop is CAGGIIYEQYF. CDR3 nucleotide sequence: TGTGCGGGGGGGATTATCTACGAGCAGTACTTC. The chain employs TRBV12-2 and TRBJ2-7; TRBD2, the D gene given by the table, was not confirmed from the DNA. TRBV12-2 is a listed pseudogene. This CDR3 is 11 amino acids long.

V usage is TRBV5-5 and J usage is TRBJ2-7; TRBD1 agrees at 7 bases. The V and J ends lost 4 bases and 2 bases, in that order; junction bases with no gene match: 6. This CDR3 is 14 amino acids long. CDR1 and CDR2 (germline): SGHKS, YYEKEE (reference sequence). The CDR3 protein is CASSLDRVTYEQYF. The CDR3, as DNA: TGTGCCAGCAGCCTCGACAGGGTGACCTACGAGCAGTACTTC.